These 17 T cell receptor beta chains share one sample of origin, sequenced in a study of metastatic and nonmetastatic thyroid tumors. There were no patients who had received any treatment before thyroid surgery. TCRdb redid the clone calls on the PCR reads using MiXCR. The repertoire holds tens of thousands of clones, with 12% as singletons. Sequences were obtained from blood. These receptors all come from a female donor with papillary thyroid cancer or a benign thyroid nodule (not recorded which). Some clones in this sample may be carry-over from other donors' samples.

The genes are TRBV6-9 and TRBJ2-7; unclear D gene. With 4 bases removed from V and 7 bases from J, the gap between germline ends came to 14 bases. The germline V gene has CDR1 MNHGY and CDR2 SVAAGI. The CDR3 runs 13 residues. The CDR3 DNA reads as TGTGCCAGCAGTTTCCCCAATTCTAAGGAGCAGTACTTC. Translation gives CASSFPNSKEQYF.

This clone was counted at least ten times. V and J are TRBV5-1 and TRBJ1-1; TRBD1 matches at 10 bases. V lost 4 bases, J lost 11 bases, and 11 bases stayed unmatched. Germline-derived CDR1 and CDR2 are SGHRS and YFSETQ. This CDR3 is 14 amino acids long. This chain's CDR3 is CASSAAPGTGVAFF. The CDR3 DNA reads TGCGCCAGCAGCGCCGCCCCCGGGACAGGGGTGGCTTTCTTT.

This clone was counted many times. This chain connects TRBV4-3 to TRBJ2-6; 7 positions match TRBD1. Germline trimming cut 2 bases from V and 3 bases from J; bases unmatched to any gene: 7. Germline CDR1 reads LGHNA; CDR2 reads YSLEER. The CDR3 is 17 residues long. The CDR3 nucleotides read TGCGCCAGCAGCCAAAACGAGGGGGCCAATGGGGCCAACGTCCTGACTTTC. Its translation: CASSQNEGANGANVLTF.

This clone showed up just a few times. This chain uses TRBV5-4 with TRBJ1-1; tentatively, D is TRBD1 (6 bases). This CDR3 contains 14 residues. Germline V lookup: CDR1 SGHNT, CDR2 YYREEE (reference sequence). V lost 0 bases and J lost 3, with 9 bases in between. As DNA, the CDR3 is TGTGCCAGCAGCTTGGCCGGACAGTACACTGAAGCTTTCTTT. It yields the protein CASSLAGQYTEAFF.

This clone has a count of ten or more. The chain recombines TRBV7-9 with TRBJ2-5; 7 bases are a match to TRBD1. Germline CDR1 reads SEHNR; CDR2 reads FQNEAQ (reference sequence). The CDR3 consists of 12 residues. Unmatched junction bases numbered 4, after V lost 7 bases and J lost 5 bases. The DNA of the CDR3 is TGTGCCAGCACCCCAGGGGGTGAGACCCAGTACTTC. Its protein product is CASTPGGETQYF. Based on the CDR3 plus reference TRBV7-9 and TRBJ2-5, the full variable domain is DTGVSQNPRHKITKRGQNVTFRCDPISEHNRLYWYRQTLGQGPEFLTYFQNEAQLEKSRLLSDRFSAERPKGSFSTLEIQRTEQGDSAMYLCASTPGGETQYFGPGTRLLVL.

This clone was recorded at least ten times. The V gene is TRBV15, the J gene TRBJ2-5, with D unresolved. The germline V gene has CDR1 LNHNV and CDR2 YYDKDF (reference sequence). V was trimmed by 3 bases and J by 5 bases, leaving 16 bases between them. The CDR3 extends over 15 amino acids. The CDR3 reads CATSSTREFYETQYF. CDR3 bases: TGTGCCACCAGCAGTACAAGGGAATTCTATGAGACCCAGTACTTC.

This chain links TRBV19 with TRBJ1-1; no clear D. Germline V gene data show CDR1 as LNHDA and CDR2 as SQIVND (reference sequence). V lost 1 base and J 4 bases, leaving 10 bases between the germline ends. This CDR3 contains 14 residues. The CDR3, as DNA: TGTGCCAGTAGTATAGGAGCGGGCCCCACTGAAGCTTTCTTT. It specifies CASSIGAGPTEAFF.

The chain has TRBV11-2 and TRBJ1-6; D uncertain. The CDR3 is 15 amino acids. V gave up 6 bases and J gave up 6 bases, with 15 bases separating them. Germline-derived CDR1 and CDR2 are SGHAT and FQNNGV. CDR3 sequence (DNA): TGTGCCAGCAGTTACGAGGCAGGTCTTAATTCACCCCTCCACTTT. Protein: CASSYEAGLNSPLHF.

This clone was picked up many times. The V and J genes are TRBV28 and TRBJ1-1, with D possibly TRBD1 on 5 matching bases. The CDR3 loop spans 12 amino acids. Germline CDR1 reads MDHEN; CDR2 reads SYDVKM. V was clipped by 6 bases and J by 12 bases, with 17 bases between them. The CDR3 DNA reads TGTGCCAGCAGAACCCCCGCAGGGAGATCTTTCTTT. This sequence encodes CASRTPAGRSFF.

At least ten counts were recorded for this clone. J is TRBJ2-5 and V is TRBV6-2 or TRBV6-3, with 9 bases that match TRBD1. The CDR3 loop spans 12 amino acids. Germline values: CDR1 MNHEY, CDR2 SVGEGT. The V gene end was trimmed by 0 bases and the J gene end by 14 bases; junction bases not matched to a gene: 4. This chain's CDR3 is CASSYSRDRAYF. The CDR3 DNA sequence: TGTGCCAGCAGTTACTCCAGGGACAGGGCTTACTTC.

Concerning this clone: With a much larger clone just one base away, this may be a read error. The chain couples TRBV6-5 to TRBJ1-1; no clear D gene. Per germline, CDR1 MNHEY and CDR2 SVGAGI. This CDR3 has 15 residues. CDR3 bases: TGTGGCAGCAGTTATTCCCGGCAGGATCACACTGAAGCTTTCTTT. Translation gives CGSSYSRQDHTEAFF.

This clone was picked up many times. The chain employs TRBV7-9 and TRBJ2-1, with TRBD2 matching over 14 bases. The length of the CDR3 is 16 residues. After removal of 5 bases from V and 4 bases from J, the junction contained 4 bases not matched to a gene. Germline V gene lookup returns CDR1 SEHNR and CDR2 FQNEAQ (reference sequence). The CDR3, as DNA: TGTGCCAGCAGCCATCGGACTAGCGGGAGGTACAATGAGCAGTTCTTC. This translates into CASSHRTSGRYNEQFF.

This clone occurred many times. J is TRBJ2-7 and V is TRBV6-2 or TRBV6-3; no definite D call. This CDR3 region has 14 residues. Trimming removed 2 bases at V and 1 base at J, with 9 bases between. CDR1 is MNHEY, CDR2 SVGEGT, per germline. The DNA for the CDR3 is TGTGCCAGCAGTTACAAGGCGGAATCCTACGAGCAGTACTTC. Translated, it gives CASSYKAESYEQYF.

This clone showed up many times. This chain uses TRBV28 with TRBJ1-5; possible D gene TRBD1, 5 bases. Trimming took off 3 bases at V and 2 bases at J, with 14 bases between the two ends. Looked up from germline, CDR1 is MDHEN and CDR2 is SYDVKM. This CDR3 has 16 amino acids. As DNA, the CDR3 is TGTGCCAGCAGTTTCTTAGCTGGGGGAGGCAATCAGCCCCAGCATTTT. Amino acid sequence: CASSFLAGGGNQPQHF.

This clone was detected ten times or more. The chain combines TRBV6-1 with TRBJ1-2; perhaps TRBD1 as D (5 bases). The CDR3 runs 13 residues. CDR1 is MNHNS, CDR2 SASEGT, per germline. Trimming removed 6 bases from V and 4 bases from J, with 12 bases in between. The chain's CDR3 is CASSPGSIYGYTF. The CDR3 DNA is TGTGCCAGCAGCCCAGGGAGCATCTATGGCTACACCTTC.

This clone has at least ten counts. The rearrangement joins TRBV19 to TRBJ1-5; D gene unclear. Trimming stripped 6 bases from V and 4 bases from J, with 19 bases between. Germline CDR1 is LNHDA and CDR2 is SQIVND (reference sequence). The CDR3 has 16 residues. The CDR3 reads CASRAVDGVANQPQHF. The CDR3 DNA reads TGTGCCAGTAGGGCTGTCGACGGGGTAGCAAATCAGCCCCAGCATTTT.

This clone was observed at least ten times. The chain links TRBV6-5 to TRBJ2-1; D may be TRBD2 (5 bases). V lost 6 bases and J 6 bases, leaving 27 bases between the germline ends. This CDR3 region has 18 residues. CDR1 is MNHEY and CDR2 is SVGAGI in the germline V gene. In nucleotides, the CDR3 is TGTGCCAGCAGCTACCAGACCGGAGGAACTTTAACCGGCAATGAGCAGTTCTTC. This codes for CASSYQTGGTLTGNEQFF.